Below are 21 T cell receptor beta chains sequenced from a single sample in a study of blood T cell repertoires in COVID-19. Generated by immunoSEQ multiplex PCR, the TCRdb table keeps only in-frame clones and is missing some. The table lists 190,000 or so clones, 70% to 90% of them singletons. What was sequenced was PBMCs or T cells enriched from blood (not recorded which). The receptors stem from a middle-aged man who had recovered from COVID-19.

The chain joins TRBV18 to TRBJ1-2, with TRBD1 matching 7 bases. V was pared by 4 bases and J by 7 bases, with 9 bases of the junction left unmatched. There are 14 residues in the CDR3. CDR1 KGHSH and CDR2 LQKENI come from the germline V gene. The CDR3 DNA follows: TGTGCCAGCTCACTATACGACAGGGCGCGTGGCTACACCTTC. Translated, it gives CASSLYDRARGYTF.

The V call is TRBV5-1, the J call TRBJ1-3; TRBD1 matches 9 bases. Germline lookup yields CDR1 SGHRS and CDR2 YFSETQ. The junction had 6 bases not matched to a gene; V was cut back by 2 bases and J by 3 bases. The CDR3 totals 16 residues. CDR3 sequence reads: CASSFDRGFFGNTIYF. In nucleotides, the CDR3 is TGCGCCAGCAGCTTTGACAGGGGGTTTTTTGGAAACACCATATATTTT.

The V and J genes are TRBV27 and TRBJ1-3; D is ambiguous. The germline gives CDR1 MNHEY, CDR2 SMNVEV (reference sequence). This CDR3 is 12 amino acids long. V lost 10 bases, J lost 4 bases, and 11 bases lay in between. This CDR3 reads CATQKWGNTIYF. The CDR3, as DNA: TGTGCCACCCAGAAGTGGGGAAACACCATATATTTT.

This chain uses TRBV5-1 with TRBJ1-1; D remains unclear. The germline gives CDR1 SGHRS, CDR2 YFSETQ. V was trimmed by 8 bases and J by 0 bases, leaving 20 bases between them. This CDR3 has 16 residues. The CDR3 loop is CASKPNPGSLNTEAFF. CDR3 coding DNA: TGCGCCAGTAAGCCGAACCCGGGTAGCTTGAACACTGAAGCTTTCTTT. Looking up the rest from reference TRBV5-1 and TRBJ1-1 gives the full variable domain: KAGVTQTPRYLIKTRGQQVTLSCSPISGHRSVSWYQQTPGQGLQFLFEYFSETQRNKGNFPGRFSGRQFSNSRSEMNVSTLELGDSALYLCASKPNPGSLNTEAFFGQGTRLTVV.

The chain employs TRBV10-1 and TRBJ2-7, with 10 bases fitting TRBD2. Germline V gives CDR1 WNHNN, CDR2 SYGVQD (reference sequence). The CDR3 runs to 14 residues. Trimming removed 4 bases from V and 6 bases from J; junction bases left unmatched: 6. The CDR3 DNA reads TGCGCCAGCAGTGGTCTAGCGGGAGAAGGCGAGCAGTACTTC. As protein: CASSGLAGEGEQYF.

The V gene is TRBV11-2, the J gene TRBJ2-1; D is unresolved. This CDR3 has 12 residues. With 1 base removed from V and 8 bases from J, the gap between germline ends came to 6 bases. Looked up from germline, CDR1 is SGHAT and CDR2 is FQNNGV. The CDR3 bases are TGTGCCAGCAGCTTAGGCTTAGATGAGCAGTTCTTC. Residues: CASSLGLDEQFF.

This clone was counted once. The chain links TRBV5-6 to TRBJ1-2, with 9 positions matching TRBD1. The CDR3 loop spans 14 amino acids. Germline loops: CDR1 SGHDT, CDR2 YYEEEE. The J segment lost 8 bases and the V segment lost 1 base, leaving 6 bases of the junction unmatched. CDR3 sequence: CASSLWDREVGYTF. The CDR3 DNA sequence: TGTGCCAGCAGCTTGTGGGACAGGGAGGTAGGCTACACCTTC.

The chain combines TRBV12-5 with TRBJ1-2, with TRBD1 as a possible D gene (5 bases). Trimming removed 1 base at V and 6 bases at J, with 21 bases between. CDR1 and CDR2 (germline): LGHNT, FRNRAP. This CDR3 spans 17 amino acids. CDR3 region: CASGLASMGGGRDGYTF. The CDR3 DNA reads TGTGCTAGTGGTTTGGCTTCAATGGGGGGAGGGAGGGATGGCTACACCTTC.

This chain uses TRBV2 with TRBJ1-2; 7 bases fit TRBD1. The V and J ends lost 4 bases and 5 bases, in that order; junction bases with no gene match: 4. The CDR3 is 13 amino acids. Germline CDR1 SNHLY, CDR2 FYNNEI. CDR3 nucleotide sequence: TGTGCCAGCAGTGCAGGGACAGAGTATGGCTACACCTTC. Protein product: CASSAGTEYGYTF.

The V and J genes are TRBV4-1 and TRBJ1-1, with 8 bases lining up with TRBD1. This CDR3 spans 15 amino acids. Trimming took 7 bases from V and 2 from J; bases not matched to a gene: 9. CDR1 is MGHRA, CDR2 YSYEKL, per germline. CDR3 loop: CASTRQGTTNTEAFF. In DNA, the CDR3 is TGCGCCAGCACGAGACAGGGGACAACCAACACTGAAGCTTTCTTT.

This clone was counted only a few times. CDR3: CASRSGQGAGQPQHF. CDR3 coding DNA: TGTGCCAGCAGGTCGGGACAGGGGGCCGGTCAGCCCCAGCATTTT. The gene calls are TRBV2 and TRBJ1-5; 12 nucleotides align to TRBD1. The CDR3 is made up of 15 amino acids. Germline V CDR1 and CDR2: SNHLY, FYNNEI. With V trimmed by 6 bases and J by 6 bases, 6 bases remained unmatched.

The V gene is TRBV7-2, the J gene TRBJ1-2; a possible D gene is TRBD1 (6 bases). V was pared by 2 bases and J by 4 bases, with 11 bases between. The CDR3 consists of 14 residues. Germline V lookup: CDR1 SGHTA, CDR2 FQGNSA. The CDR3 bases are TGTGCCAGCAGCTTACCCGGGACACGCTATGGCTACACCTTC. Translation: CASSLPGTRYGYTF.

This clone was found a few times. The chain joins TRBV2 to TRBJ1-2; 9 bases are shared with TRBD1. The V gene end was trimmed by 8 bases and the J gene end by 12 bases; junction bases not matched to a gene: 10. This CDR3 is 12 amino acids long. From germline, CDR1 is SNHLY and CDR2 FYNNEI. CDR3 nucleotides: TGTGCCAGCTTACCGGGACAGGGAGGACACACCTTC. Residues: CASLPGQGGHTF.

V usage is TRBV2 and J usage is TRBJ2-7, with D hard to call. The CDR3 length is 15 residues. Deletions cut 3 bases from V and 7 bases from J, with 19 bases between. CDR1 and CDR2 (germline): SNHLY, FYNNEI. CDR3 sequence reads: CASSEESRRLGEQYF. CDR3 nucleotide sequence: TGTGCCAGCAGTGAGGAGTCTCGACGCCTTGGAGAGCAGTACTTC. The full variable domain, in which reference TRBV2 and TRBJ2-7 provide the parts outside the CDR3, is EPEVTQTPSHQVTQMGQEVILRCVPISNHLYFYWYRQILGQKVEFLVSFYNNEISEKSEIFDDQFSVERPDGSNFTLKIRSTKLEDSAMYFCASSEESRRLGEQYFGPGTRLTVT.

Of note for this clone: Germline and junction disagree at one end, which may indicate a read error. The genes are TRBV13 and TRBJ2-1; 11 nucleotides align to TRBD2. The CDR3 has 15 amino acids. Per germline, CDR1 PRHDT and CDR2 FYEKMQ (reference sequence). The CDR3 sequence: CSSSLGSGGGNEQFF. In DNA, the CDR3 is TGTTCCAGCAGCTTAGGTAGCGGGGGGGGTAATGAGCAGTTCTTC.

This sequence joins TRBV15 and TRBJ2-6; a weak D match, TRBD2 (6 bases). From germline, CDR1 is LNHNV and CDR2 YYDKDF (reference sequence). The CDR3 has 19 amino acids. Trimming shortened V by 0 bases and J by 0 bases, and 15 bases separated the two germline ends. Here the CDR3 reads CATSRDYGTPSSGANVLTF. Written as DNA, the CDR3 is TGTGCCACCAGCAGAGATTATGGGACTCCCAGCTCTGGGGCCAACGTCCTGACTTTC.

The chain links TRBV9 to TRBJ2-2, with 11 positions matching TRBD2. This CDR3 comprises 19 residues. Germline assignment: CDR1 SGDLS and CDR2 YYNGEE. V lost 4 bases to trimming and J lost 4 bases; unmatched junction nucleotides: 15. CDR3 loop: CASSPKTSGRVKGTGELFF. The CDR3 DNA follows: TGTGCCAGCAGCCCTAAAACTAGCGGGAGAGTTAAAGGCACCGGGGAGCTGTTTTTT.

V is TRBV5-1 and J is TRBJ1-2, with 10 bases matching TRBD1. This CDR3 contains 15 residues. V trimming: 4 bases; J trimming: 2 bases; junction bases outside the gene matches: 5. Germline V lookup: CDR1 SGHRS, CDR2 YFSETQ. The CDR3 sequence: CASSPRQGANYGYTF. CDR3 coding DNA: TGCGCCAGCAGCCCTCGACAGGGGGCGAACTATGGCTACACCTTC. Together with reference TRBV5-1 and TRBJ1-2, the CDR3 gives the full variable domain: KAGVTQTPRYLIKTRGQQVTLSCSPISGHRSVSWYQQTPGQGLQFLFEYFSETQRNKGNFPGRFSGRQFSNSRSEMNVSTLELGDSALYLCASSPRQGANYGYTFGSGTRLTVV.

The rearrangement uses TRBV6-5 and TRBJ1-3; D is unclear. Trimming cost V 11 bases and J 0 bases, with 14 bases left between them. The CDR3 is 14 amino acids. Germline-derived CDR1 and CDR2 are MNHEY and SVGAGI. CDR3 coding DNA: TGTGCCTCCCGCACAGATTACTCTGGAAACACCATATATTTT. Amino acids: CASRTDYSGNTIYF.

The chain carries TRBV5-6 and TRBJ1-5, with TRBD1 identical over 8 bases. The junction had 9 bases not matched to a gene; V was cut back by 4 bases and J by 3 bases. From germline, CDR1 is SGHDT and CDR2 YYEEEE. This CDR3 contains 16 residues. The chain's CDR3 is CASSDSRGLNNQPQHF. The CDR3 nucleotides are TGTGCCAGCAGCGACTCCAGGGGGCTTAACAATCAGCCCCAGCATTTT.

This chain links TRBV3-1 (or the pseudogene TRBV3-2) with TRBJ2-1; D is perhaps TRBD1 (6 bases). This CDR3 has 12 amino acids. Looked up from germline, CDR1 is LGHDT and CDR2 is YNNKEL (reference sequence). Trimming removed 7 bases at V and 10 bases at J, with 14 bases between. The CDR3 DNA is TGTGCCAGCATGAAAAGGGGGTTGGAGCAGTTCTTC. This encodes CASMKRGLEQFF.